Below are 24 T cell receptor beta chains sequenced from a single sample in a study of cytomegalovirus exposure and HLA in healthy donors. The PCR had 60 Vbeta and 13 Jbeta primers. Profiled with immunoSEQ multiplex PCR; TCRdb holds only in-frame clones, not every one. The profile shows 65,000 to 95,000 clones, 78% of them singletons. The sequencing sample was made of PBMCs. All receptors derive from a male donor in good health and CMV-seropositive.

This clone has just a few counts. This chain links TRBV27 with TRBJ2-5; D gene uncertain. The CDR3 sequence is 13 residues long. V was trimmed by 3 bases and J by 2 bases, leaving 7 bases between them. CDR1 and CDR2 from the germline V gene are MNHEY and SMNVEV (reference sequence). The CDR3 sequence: CASSLENQETQYF. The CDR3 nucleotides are TGTGCCAGCAGTTTGGAGAATCAAGAGACCCAGTACTTC.

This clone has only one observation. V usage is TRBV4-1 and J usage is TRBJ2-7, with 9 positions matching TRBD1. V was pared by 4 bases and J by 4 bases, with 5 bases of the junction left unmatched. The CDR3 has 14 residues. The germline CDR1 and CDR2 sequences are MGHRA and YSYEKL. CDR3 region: CASSRPGQGYEQYF. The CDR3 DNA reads TGCGCCAGCAGCCGGCCGGGACAGGGTTACGAGCAGTACTTC.

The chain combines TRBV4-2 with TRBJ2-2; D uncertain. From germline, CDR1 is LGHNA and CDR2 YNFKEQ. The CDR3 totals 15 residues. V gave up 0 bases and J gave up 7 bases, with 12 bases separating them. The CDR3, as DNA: TGTGCCAGCAGCCAAGATCAGGCCCGCCGCGGGGAGCTGTTTTTT. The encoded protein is CASSQDQARRGELFF.

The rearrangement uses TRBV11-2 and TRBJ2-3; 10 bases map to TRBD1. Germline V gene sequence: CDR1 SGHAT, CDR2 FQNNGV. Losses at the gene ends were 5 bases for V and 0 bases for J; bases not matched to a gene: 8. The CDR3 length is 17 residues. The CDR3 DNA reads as TGTGCCAGCAGCCCAATACGGGACAGGGGTAGCACAGATACGCAGTATTTT. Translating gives CASSPIRDRGSTDTQYF. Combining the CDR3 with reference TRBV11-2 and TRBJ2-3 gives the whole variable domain EAGVAQSPRYKIIEKRQSVAFWCNPISGHATLYWYQQILGQGPKLLIQFQNNGVVDDSQLPKDRFSAERLKGVDSTLKIQPAKLEDSAVYLCASSPIRDRGSTDTQYFGPGTRLTVL.

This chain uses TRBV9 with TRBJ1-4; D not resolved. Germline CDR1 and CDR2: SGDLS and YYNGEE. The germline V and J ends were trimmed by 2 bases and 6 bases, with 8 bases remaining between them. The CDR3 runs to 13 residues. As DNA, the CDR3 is TGTGCCAGCAGCGTCTCGGGTGATGAAAAACTGTTTTTT. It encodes CASSVSGDEKLFF. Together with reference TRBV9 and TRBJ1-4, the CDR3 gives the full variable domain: DSGVTQTPKHLITATGQRVTLRCSPRSGDLSVYWYQQSLDQGLQFLIQYYNGEERAKGNILERFSAQQFPDLHSELNLSSLELGDSALYFCASSVSGDEKLFFGSGTQLSVL.

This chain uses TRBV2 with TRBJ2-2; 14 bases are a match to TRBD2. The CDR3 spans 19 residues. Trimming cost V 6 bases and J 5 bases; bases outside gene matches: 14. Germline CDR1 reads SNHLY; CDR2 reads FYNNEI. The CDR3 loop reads CASRGLAGERVFLTGELFF. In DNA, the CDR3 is TGTGCCAGCAGGGGACTAGCGGGAGAAAGGGTTTTTCTTACCGGGGAGCTGTTTTTT.

CDR3 in amino acids: CASSLFLPQPDISYEQYF. Written as DNA, the CDR3 is TGTGCCAGCAGTTTATTCCTGCCCCAGCCGGACATCTCCTACGAGCAGTACTTC. This rearrangement joins TRBV27 to TRBJ2-7; a weak D match, TRBD1 (5 bases). In germline, CDR1 is MNHEY, CDR2 SMNVEV (reference sequence). Trimming stripped 1 base from V and 0 bases from J, with 19 bases between. The CDR3 extends over 18 amino acids.

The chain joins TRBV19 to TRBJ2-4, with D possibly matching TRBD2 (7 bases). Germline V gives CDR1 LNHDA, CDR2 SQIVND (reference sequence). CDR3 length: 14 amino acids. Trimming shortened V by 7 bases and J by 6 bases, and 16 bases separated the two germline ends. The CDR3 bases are TGTGCCAGTACCCAGGGGAGGGGGGCAAACATTCAGTACTTC. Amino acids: CASTQGRGANIQYF.

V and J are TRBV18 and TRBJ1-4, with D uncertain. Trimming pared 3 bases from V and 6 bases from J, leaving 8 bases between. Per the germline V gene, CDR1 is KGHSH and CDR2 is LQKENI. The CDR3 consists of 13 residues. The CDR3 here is CASSPPFDEKLFF. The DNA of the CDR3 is TGTGCCAGCTCACCCCCCTTTGATGAAAAACTGTTTTTT.

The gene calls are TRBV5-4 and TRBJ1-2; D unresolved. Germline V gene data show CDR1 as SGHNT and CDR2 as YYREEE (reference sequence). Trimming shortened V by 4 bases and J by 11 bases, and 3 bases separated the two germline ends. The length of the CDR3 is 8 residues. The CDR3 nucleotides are TGTGCCAGCAGCCCTTACACCTTC. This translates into CASSPYTF. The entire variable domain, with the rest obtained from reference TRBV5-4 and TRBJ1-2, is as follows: ETGVTQSPTHLIKTRGQQVTLRCSSQSGHNTVSWYQQALGQGPQFIFQYYREEENGRGNFPPRFSGLQFPNYSSELNVNALELDDSALYLCASSPYTFGSGTRLTVV.

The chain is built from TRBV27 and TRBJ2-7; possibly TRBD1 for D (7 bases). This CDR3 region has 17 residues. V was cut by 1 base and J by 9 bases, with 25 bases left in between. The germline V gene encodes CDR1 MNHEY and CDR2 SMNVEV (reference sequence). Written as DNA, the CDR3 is TGTGCCAGCAGTTTATTTTCGCTCCGGGACAGTGGGAGGCGGCAGTACTTC. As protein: CASSLFSLRDSGRRQYF.

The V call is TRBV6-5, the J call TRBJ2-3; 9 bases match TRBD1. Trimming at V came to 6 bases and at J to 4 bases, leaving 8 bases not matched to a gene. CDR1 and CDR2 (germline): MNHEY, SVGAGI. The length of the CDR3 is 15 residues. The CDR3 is CASSGQGMIADTQYF. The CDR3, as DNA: TGTGCCAGCAGCGGACAGGGGATGATTGCAGATACGCAGTATTTT.

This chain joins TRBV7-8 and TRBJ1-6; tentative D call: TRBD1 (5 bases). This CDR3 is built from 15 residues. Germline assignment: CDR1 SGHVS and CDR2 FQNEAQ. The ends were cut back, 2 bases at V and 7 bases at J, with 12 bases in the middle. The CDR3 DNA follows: TGTGCCAGCAGCTTATCCTACAGGCTGAATTCACCCCTCCACTTT. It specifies CASSLSYRLNSPLHF.

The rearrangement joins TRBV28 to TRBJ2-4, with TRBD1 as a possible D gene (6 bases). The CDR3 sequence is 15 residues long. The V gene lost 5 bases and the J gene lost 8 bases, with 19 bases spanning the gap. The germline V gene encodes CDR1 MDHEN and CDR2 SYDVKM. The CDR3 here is CASSKLTGFLDIQYF. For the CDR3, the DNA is TGTGCCAGCAGTAAACTTACAGGGTTTCTTGACATTCAGTACTTC. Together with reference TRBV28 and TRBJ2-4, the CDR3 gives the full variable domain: DVKVTQSSRYLVKRTGEKVFLECVQDMDHENMFWYRQDPGLGLRLIYFSYDVKMKEKGDIPEGYSVSREKKERFSLILESASTNQTSMYLCASSKLTGFLDIQYFGAGTRLSVL.

The CDR3 DNA sequence: TGTGCCAGCAGCCAACAGGGCCCATACTCTGGAAACACCATATATTTT. It codes for CASSQQGPYSGNTIYF. The chain carries TRBV16 and TRBJ1-3, with D perhaps TRBD1 (5 bases). CDR1 and CDR2 (germline): KGHSY, FQNENV. The CDR3 totals 16 residues. Trimming left V 2 bases short and J 0 bases short, with 11 bases between.

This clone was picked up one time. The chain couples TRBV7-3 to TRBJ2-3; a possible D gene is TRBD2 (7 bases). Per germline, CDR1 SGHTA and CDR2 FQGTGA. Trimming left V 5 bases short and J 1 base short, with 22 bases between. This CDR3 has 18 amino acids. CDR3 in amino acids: CASSERGGSGRGTDTQYF. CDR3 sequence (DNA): TGTGCCAGCAGCGAAAGGGGGGGGTCGGGCAGGGGCACAGATACGCAGTATTTT.

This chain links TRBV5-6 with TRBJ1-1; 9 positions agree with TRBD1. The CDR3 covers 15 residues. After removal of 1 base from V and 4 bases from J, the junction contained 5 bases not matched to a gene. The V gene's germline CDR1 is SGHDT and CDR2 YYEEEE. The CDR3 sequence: CASSLRQGVVTEAFF. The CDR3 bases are TGTGCCAGCAGCTTGAGACAGGGGGTGGTCACTGAAGCTTTCTTT. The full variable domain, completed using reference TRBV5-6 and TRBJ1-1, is DAGVTQSPTHLIKTRGQQVTLRCSPKSGHDTVSWYQQALGQGPQFIFQYYEEEERQRGNFPDRFSGHQFPNYSSELNVNALLLGDSALYLCASSLRQGVVTEAFFGQGTRLTVV.

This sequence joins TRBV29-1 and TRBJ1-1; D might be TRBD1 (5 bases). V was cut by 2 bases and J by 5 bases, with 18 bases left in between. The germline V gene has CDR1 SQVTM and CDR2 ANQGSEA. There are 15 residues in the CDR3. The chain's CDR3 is CSVESPGEKGTEAFF. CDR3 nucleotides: TGCAGCGTTGAATCACCGGGGGAAAAGGGGACTGAAGCTTTCTTT. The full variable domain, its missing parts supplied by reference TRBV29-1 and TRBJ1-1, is SAVISQKPSRDICQRGTSLTIQCQVDSQVTMMFWYRQQPGQSLTLIATANQGSEATYESGFVIDKFPISRPNLTFSTLTVSNMSPEDSSIYLCSVESPGEKGTEAFFGQGTRLTVV.

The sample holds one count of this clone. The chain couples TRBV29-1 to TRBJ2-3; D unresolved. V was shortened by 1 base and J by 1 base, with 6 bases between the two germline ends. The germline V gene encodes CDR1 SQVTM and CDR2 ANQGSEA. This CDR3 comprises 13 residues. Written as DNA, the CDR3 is TGCAGCGTTGAAGGGCAGGGCACAGATACGCAGTATTTT. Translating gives CSVEGQGTDTQYF.

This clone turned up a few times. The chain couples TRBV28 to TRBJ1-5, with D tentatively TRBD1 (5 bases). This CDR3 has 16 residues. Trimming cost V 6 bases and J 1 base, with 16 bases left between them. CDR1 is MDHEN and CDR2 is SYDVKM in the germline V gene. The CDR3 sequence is CASSRMQGFSNQPQHF. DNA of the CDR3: TGTGCCAGCAGCCGCATGCAGGGATTCAGCAATCAGCCCCAGCATTTT.

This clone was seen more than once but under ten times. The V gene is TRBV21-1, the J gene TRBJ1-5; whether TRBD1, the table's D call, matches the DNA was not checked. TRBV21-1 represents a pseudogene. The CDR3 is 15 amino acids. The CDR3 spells CASSKVTTGNQPQHF. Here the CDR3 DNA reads TGTGCCAGCAGCAAAGTCACCACAGGCAATCAGCCCCAGCATTTT.

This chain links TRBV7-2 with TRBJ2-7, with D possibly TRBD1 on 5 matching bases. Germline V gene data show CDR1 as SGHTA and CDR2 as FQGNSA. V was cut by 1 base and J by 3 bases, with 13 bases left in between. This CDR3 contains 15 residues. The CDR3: CASSLGGIGLYEQYF. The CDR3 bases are TGTGCCAGCAGCTTAGGGGGCATCGGCCTCTACGAGCAGTACTTC. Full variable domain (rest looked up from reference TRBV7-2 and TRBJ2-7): GAGVSQSPSNKVTEKGKDVELRCDPISGHTALYWYRQSLGQGLEFLIYFQGNSAPDKSGLPSDRFSAERTGGSVSTLTIQRTQQEDSAVYLCASSLGGIGLYEQYFGPGTRLTVT.

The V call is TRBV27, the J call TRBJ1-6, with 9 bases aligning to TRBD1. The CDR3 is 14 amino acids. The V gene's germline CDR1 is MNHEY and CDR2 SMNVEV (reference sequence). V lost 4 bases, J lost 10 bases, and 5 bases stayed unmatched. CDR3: CASSSGQGRSPLHF. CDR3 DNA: TGTGCCAGCAGTTCCGGACAGGGGCGATCACCCCTCCACTTT.

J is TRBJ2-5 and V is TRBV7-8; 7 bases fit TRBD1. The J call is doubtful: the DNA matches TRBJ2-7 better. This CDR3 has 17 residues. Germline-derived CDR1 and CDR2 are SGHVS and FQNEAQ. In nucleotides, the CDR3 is TGTGCCAGCAGTCCTCCACTAAGGGAAGGGGGCATCCACGAGCAGTACTTC. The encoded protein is CASSPPLREGGIHEQYF.